This TCR beta chain is drawn from a study of blood T cells in healthy people across ages (dated by TCRdb to 2013 to 2016). Study-level background: In model experiments, template switching captured roughly one uniquely barcoded TCR beta cDNA molecule for every two T cells. Using deep sequencing normalized with unique cDNA molecular identifiers, the study measured how TCR beta repertoire diversity changes with age. The donors were divided into four age groups: young (average 16 years), middle-aged (around 37), aged (about 60) and long-lived (roughly 88). To avoid experimental bias, donors of different ages were distributed randomly across sequencing lanes. The study analyzed two additional independent replicas of 1 million unique cDNA reads from the same blood draw for two donors, one aged 18 to 30 and one aged 80 or older.

The donors were some 36 Caucasian individuals from Russia, aged roughly 6 to 100 years, who were systemically healthy. About 9.8 milliliters of peripheral blood were drawn from each donor into EDTA-treated Vacutainer tubes. Ficoll-Paque density-gradient centrifugation was used to isolate PBMCs, with at least 6.5 million per sample. Trizol reagent was used to extract total RNA from the PBMCs, yielding at least 6 micrograms per sample. The percentages of naive CD45RAhigh/CD27high T cells were determined by flow cytometry on a PBMC aliquot from every donor. The germline V gene provides CDR1 MGHRA and CDR2 YSYEKL. The CDR3 goes from the cysteine to the phenylalanine over 13 residues. Left in the record is the CDR3 DNA by itself, 39 bases read in frame from the first base. At the junction V is shortened by 2 bases and J by 8 bases; bases outside the gene matches: 2. Libraries came from 5' RACE. Sequencing instrument: Illumina HiSeq 2500. The second PCR ran for roughly 7 to 11 cycles and used a J-beta primer mix along with a sample-barcoded 5' primer. A unique molecular identifier was introduced onto each TCR beta cDNA molecule by a template-switch 5' adaptor carrying 12 random nucleotides. Each sample yielded at least 2.5 million CDR3-containing paired-end reads. First-strand cDNA synthesis was performed from all RNA using the Mint cDNA synthesis kit, with priming by a TRBC-specific oligonucleotide. After uracil-DNA glycosylase treatment, a first 18-cycle PCR used universal primers M1SS and BC2_uni_R on all cDNA. The authors' pipeline ran thus. Normalization of each sample was performed by random selection of 1 million high-quality reads, each carrying a distinct molecular identifier. Reads with shared molecular identifiers were discarded instead of being binned into consensus sequences. MiTCR, with a Q25 quality threshold and the strictest error-elimination algorithm, was used for CDR3 identification, clonotype clustering and error correction. A nonparametric unseen species model with Euler transformation was used to estimate lower-bound total TCR beta diversity. TCRdb reprocessing: public reads trimmed at Q25 with fastp, clones called with MiXCR, in-frame beta chains kept. One record per CDR3 amino acid sequence lists the most common genes and DNA. TCRdb's processing, not the authors' own work, is the source of the V and J calls. This sample has more than 650,000 distinct CDR3 sequences in its table, and about a fifth of those were observed once. The ten largest clones represent approximately 20% of the sample.

Results and caveats for the whole study, not just this receptor: The CMV infection status of donors was not known, potentially confounding age-related changes in expanded clonotypes. Compared with the aged group, the long-lived group had more naive CD4+ T cells, fewer expanded clones and increased TCR diversity, a pattern suggesting age selection. There was a strong correlation between observed TCR beta diversity and the percentage of naive T cells measured by flow cytometry. Estimates of total diversity from one million sequenced T cells were regarded as lower bounds and underestimates. As age increased, observed TCR beta diversity per million T cells dropped in a roughly linear way, and a significant reduction was already evident by age around 41. Since profiling was done on bulk unsorted PBMCs, naive and antigen-experienced compartments could not be conclusively compared.

Turning to this clonotype: Its antigen is still unknown. There are no base qualities to consult, and no much larger clone falls within one base.

The receptor was derived from a man in his sixties or seventies in good health. Source material: blood. Here the chain combines TRBV4-1 and TRBJ1-4; 7 nucleotides in the junction match TRBD1. The CDR3 is CASSQQGQEKLFF. The sequenced DNA is TGCGCCAGCAGCCAACAGGGACAGGAAAAACTGTTTTTT.